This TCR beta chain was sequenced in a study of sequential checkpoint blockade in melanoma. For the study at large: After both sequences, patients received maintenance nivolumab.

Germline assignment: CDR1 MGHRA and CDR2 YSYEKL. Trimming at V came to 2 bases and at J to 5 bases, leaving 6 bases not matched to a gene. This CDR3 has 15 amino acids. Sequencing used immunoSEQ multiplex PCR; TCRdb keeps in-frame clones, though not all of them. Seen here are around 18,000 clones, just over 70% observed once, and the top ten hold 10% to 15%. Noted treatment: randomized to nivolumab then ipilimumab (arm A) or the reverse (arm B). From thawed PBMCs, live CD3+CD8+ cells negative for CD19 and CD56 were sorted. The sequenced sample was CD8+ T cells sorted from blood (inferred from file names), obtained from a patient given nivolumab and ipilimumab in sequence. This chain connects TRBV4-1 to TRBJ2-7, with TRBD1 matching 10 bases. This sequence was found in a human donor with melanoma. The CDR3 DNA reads TGCGCCAGCAGCCAACGGGACAGGGGAGGGGACGAGCAGTACTTC. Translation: CASSQRDRGGDEQYF.